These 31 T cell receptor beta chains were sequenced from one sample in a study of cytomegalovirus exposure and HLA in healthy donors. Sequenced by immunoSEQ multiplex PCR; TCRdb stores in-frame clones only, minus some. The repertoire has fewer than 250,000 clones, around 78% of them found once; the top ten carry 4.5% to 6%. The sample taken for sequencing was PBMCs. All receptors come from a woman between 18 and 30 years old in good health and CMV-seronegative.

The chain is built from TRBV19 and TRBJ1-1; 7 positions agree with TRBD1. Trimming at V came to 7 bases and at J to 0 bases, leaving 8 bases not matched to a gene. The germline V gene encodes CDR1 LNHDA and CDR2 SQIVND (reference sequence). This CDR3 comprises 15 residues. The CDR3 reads CASTSRTGMNTEAFF. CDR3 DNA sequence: TGTGCCAGTACCTCCCGGACAGGCATGAACACTGAAGCTTTCTTT.

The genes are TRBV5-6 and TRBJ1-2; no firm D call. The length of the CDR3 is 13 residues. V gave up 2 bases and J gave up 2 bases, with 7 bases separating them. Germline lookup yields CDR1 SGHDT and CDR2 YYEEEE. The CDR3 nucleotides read TGTGCCAGCAGCTTCGATGTAAACTATGGCTACACCTTC. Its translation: CASSFDVNYGYTF.

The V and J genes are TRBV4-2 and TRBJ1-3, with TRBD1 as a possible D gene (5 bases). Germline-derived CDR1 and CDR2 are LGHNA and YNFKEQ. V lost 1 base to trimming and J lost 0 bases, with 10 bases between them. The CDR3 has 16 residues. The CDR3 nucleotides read TGTGCCAGCAGCCAAGGCAGGGTGGACTCTGGAAACACCATATATTTT. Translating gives CASSQGRVDSGNTIYF.

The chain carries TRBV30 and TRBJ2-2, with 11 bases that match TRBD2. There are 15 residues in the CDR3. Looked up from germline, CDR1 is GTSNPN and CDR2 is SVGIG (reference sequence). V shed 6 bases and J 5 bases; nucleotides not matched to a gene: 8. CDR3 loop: CACAVTSGSTGELFF. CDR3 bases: TGTGCCTGCGCTGTTACTAGCGGGAGTACCGGGGAGCTGTTTTTT.

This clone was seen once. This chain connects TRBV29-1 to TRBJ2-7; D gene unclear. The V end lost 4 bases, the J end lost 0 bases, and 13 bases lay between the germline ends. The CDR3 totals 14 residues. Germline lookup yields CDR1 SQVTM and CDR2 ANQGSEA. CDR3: CSVVPLRSSYEQYF. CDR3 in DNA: TGCAGCGTTGTTCCCTTGAGGAGCTCCTACGAGCAGTACTTC.

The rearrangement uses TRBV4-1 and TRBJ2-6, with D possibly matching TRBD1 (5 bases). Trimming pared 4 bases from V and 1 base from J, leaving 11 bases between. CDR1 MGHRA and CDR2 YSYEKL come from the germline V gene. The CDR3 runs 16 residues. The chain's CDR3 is CASSPQQGSGANVLTF. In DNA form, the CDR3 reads TGCGCCAGCAGCCCCCAGCAGGGTTCTGGGGCCAACGTCCTGACTTTC.

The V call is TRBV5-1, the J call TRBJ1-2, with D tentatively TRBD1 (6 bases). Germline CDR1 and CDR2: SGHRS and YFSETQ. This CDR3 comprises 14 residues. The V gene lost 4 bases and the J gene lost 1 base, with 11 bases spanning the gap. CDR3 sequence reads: CASSPTGGNYGYTF. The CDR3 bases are TGCGCCAGCAGCCCGACAGGAGGTAACTATGGCTACACCTTC.

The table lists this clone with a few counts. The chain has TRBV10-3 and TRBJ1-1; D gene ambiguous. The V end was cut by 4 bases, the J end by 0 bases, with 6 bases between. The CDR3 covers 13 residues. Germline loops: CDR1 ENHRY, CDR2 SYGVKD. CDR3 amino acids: CAISGPVNTEAFF. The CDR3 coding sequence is TGTGCCATCAGTGGGCCGGTGAACACTGAAGCTTTCTTT.

The CDR3 region has the DNA TGTGCCAGCAGCCGCGGAGGCAACGAGCAGTACTTC. This encodes CASSRGGNEQYF. V usage is TRBV5-8 and J usage is TRBJ2-7; possible D gene TRBD2, 5 bases. Germline CDR1 SGHTS, CDR2 YDEGEE. The CDR3 runs to 12 residues. Trimming took off 4 bases at V and 5 bases at J, with 10 bases between the two ends. Drawing the rest from reference TRBV5-8 and TRBJ2-7, the complete variable domain is EAGVTQSPTHLIKTRGQQATLRCSPISGHTSVYWYQQALGLGLQFLLWYDEGEERNRGNFPPRFSGRQFPNYSSELNVNALELEDSALYLCASSRGGNEQYFGPGTRLTVT.

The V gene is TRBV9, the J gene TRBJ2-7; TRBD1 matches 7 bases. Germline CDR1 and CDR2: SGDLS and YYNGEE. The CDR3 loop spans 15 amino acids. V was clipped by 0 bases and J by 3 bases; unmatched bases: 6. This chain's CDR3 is CASSVGGAGGYEQYF. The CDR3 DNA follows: TGTGCCAGCAGCGTAGGAGGGGCAGGGGGCTACGAGCAGTACTTC.

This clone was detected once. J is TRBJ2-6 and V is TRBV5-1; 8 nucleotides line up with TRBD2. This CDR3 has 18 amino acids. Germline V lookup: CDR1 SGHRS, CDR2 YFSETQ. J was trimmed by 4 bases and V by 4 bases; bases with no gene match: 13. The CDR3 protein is CASSRGGEQGPGANVLTF. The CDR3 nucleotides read TGCGCCAGCAGCCGGGGGGGAGAGCAGGGACCCGGGGCCAACGTCCTGACTTTC.

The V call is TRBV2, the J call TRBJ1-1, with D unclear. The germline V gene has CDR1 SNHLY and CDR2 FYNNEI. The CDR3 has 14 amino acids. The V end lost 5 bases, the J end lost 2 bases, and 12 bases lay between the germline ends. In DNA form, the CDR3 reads TGTGCCAGCAGTATGAGTCAGCCAAACACTGAAGCTTTCTTT. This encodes CASSMSQPNTEAFF.

DNA for the CDR3: TGCGCCAGCAGACAGGGCTGGGGCTATGGCTACACCTTC. Its translation: CASRQGWGYGYTF. This chain joins TRBV10-2 and TRBJ1-2, with D possibly matching TRBD1 (6 bases). The CDR3 consists of 13 residues. V was cut by 6 bases and J by 4 bases, with 12 bases left in between. Germline CDR1 reads WSHSY; CDR2 reads SAAADI.

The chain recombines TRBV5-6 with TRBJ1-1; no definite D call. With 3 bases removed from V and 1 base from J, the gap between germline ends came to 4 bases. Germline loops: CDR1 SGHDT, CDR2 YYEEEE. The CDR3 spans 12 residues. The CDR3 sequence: CASSYGNTEAFF. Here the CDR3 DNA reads TGTGCCAGCAGCTACGGGAACACTGAAGCTTTCTTT.

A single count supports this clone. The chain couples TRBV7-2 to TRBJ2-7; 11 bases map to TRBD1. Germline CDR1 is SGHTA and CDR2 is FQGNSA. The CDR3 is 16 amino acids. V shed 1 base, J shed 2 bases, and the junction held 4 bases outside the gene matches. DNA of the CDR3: TGTGCCAGCAGCTTAGACGCGGGACAGGGGGCCTACGAGCAGTACTTC. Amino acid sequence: CASSLDAGQGAYEQYF.

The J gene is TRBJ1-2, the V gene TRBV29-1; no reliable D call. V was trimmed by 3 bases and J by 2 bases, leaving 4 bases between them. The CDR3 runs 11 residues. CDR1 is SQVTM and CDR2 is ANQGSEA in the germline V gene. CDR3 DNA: TGCAGCGTTGATCAGAACTATGGCTACACCTTC. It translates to CSVDQNYGYTF.

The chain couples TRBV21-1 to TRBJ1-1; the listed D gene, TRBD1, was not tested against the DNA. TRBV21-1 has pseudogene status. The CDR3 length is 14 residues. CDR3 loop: CASSKGQGVTEAFF. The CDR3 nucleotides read TGTGCCAGCAGCAAAGGGCAGGGGGTCACTGAAGCTTTCTTT.

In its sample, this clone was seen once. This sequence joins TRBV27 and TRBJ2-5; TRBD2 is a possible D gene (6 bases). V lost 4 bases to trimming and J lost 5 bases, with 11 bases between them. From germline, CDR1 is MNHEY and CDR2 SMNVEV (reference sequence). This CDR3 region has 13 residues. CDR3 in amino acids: CASSSPTRETQYF. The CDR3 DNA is TGTGCCAGCAGTTCCCCGACTAGGGAGACCCAGTACTTC.

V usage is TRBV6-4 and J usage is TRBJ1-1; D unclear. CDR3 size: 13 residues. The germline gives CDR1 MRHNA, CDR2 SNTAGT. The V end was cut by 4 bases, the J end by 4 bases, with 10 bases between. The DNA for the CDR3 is TGTGCCAGCAGTGTCCCGTGGGCCACTGAAGCTTTCTTT. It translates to CASSVPWATEAFF.

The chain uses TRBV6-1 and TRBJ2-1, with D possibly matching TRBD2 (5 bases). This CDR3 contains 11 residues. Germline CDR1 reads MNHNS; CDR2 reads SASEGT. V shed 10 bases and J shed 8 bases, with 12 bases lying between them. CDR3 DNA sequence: TGTGCCACGCGGGTGGGGTATGAGCAGTTCTTC. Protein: CATRVGYEQFF.

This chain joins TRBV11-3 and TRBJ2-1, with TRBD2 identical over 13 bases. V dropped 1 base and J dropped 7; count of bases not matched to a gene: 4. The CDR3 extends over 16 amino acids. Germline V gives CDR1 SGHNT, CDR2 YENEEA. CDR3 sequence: CASSLGGLAGRNEQFF. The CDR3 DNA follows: TGTGCCAGCAGCTTAGGGGGACTAGCGGGGAGGAATGAGCAGTTCTTC.

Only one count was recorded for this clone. The CDR3 nucleotides read TGTGCCAGCAGGACTAGAGGTTCGAACACTGAAGCTTTCTTT. Its protein is CASRTRGSNTEAFF. J is TRBJ1-1 and V is TRBV6-5, with D unclear. Germline-derived CDR1 and CDR2 are MNHEY and SVGAGI. There are 14 residues in the CDR3. V shed 6 bases and J shed 1 base, with 12 bases lying between them.

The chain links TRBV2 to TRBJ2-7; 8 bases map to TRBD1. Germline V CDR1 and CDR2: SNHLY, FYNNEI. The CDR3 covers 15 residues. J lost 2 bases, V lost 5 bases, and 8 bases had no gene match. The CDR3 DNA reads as TGTGCCAGCAGTCAAAGACAGGGGCTCCCCTACGAGCAGTACTTC. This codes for CASSQRQGLPYEQYF.

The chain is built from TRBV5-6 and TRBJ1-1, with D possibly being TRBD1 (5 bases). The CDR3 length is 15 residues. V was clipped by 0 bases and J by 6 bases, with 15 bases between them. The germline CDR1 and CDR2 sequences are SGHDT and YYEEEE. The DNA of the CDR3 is TGTGCCAGCAGCTTGGAGCAGGGCAGGGTGCCTGAAGCTTTCTTT. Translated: CASSLEQGRVPEAFF.

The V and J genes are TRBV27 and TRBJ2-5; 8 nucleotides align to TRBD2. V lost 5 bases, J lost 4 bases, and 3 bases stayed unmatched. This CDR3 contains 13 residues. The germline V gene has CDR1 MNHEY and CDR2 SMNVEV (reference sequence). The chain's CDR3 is CASSPGGVETQYF. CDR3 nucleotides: TGTGCCAGCAGTCCCGGGGGGGTAGAGACCCAGTACTTC.

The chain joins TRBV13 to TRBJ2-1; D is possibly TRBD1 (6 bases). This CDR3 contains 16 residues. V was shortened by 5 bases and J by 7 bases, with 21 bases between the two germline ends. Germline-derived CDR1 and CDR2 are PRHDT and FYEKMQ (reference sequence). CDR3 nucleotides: TGTGCCAGCAGCCCAGGTTTCGGGACATCGAAGAATGAGCAGTTCTTC. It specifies CASSPGFGTSKNEQFF.

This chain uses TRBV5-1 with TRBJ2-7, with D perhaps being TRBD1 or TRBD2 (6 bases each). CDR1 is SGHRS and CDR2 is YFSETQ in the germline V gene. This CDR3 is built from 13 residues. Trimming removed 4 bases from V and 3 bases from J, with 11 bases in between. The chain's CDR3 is CASSPGDIYEQYF. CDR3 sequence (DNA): TGCGCCAGCAGCCCGGGGGACATCTACGAGCAGTACTTC.

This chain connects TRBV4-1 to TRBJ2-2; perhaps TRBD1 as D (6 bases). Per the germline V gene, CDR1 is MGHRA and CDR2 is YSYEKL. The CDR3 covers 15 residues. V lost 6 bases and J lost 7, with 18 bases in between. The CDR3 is CASRYGQNSYGELFF. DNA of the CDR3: TGCGCCAGCAGGTACGGACAGAACTCCTACGGGGAGCTGTTTTTT.

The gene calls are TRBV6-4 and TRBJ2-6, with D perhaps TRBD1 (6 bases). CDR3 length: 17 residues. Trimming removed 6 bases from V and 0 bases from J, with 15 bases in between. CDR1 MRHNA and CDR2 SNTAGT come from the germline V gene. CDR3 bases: TGTGCCAGCAGCCCCCCCGGACAGACCTCTGGGGCCAACGTCCTGACTTTC. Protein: CASSPPGQTSGANVLTF.

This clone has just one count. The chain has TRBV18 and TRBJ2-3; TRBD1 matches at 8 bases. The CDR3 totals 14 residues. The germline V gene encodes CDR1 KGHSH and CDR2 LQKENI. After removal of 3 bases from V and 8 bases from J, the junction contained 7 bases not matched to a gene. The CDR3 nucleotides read TGTGCCAGCTCACCTAGCCAGGGGGCCAGTACGCAGTATTTT. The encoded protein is CASSPSQGASTQYF.

The CDR3 is CASSFTGGSGYTF. As DNA, the CDR3 is TGTGCCAGCAGTTTCACAGGGGGCTCAGGCTACACCTTC. This chain joins TRBV27 and TRBJ1-2, with 9 bases matching TRBD1. The CDR3 spans 13 residues. Trimming cost V 3 bases and J 8 bases; bases outside gene matches: 4. Germline lookup yields CDR1 MNHEY and CDR2 SMNVEV (reference sequence).